This T cell receptor (beta chain) emerged from a study of monozygotic twins with inflammatory bowel disease. Points from the study as a whole: Perhaps reflecting limited power, concordant and discordant twins did not differ in repertoire similarity. Neither one strong signal nor one clonotype associated with IBD was supported.

As concerns this clonotype: Its matching antigen is unknown.

Skipping T cell sorting, the study isolated total RNA directly from whole blood. cDNA for each sample came from eight separate reactions. TCRdb reprocessed the 5' RACE reads, keeping one entry per CDR3 protein, no DNA. This sample lists about 130,000 distinct CDR3 sequences; its ten largest clones have more than 0.95%. The CDR3 spans 15 residues. The germline V gene encodes CDR1 SEHNR and CDR2 FQNEAQ (reference sequence). Sequences were obtained from blood. This TCR was sampled from a human donor with ulcerative colitis or Crohn's disease, or a healthy co-twin of an affected twin (not recorded which). The rearrangement links TRBV7-9 to TRBJ2-1; with no DNA, the TCRdb D assignment of TRBD2 cannot be verified. This CDR3 is CASSFLAGEWNEQFF.